The sequence of this TCR beta chain was determined in a study of T cell responses to AZD1222 COVID-19 vaccine. This clone was detected only once. Some clones are missing from TCRdb's copy, which holds only in-frame ones; the method was immunoSEQ multiplex PCR. The table includes roughly 190,000 clones, 91% detected once. The material sequenced was peripheral blood, taken 28 days after the second AZD1222 dose. The TCR was taken from an adult who received the AZD1222 COVID-19 vaccine.

The CDR3, as DNA: TGCAGCGTGTCCGGGACTCGAGAACGGGATGAGCAGTTCTTC. It specifies CSVSGTRERDEQFF. V is TRBV29-1 and J is TRBJ2-1; D is possibly TRBD2 (6 bases). The CDR3 consists of 14 residues. V was pared by 6 bases and J by 8 bases, with 20 bases between. Germline V lookup: CDR1 SQVTM, CDR2 ANQGSEA.